This T cell receptor (beta chain) was identified in a study of brain T cells in children with intractable seizures. The study's findings and limits: Patients' HCMV serostatus was unknown; virus specificity rests on CDR3 similarity alone.

Sequencing was performed with immunoSEQ multiplex PCR; in TCRdb, only in-frame clones are kept and a portion is missing. The sample lists roughly 80,000 clones, around 93% occurring once. The sequenced cases were selected for having the highest brain T cell transcript signatures. Before surgery, patients took at least one anti-epileptic drug. The CDR3 totals 13 residues. Concerning this clone: The target antigen is unknown.

This TCR was sampled from a boy younger than two with tuberous sclerosis and intractable seizures. The material was peripheral blood, obtained at surgery. This rearrangement joins TRBV21-1 to TRBJ2-4; the table's D call of TRBD2 was not tested on the DNA. TRBV21-1 is classified as a pseudogene. The CDR3 spells CASSKGKRNIQYF. In DNA, the CDR3 is TGTGCCAGCAGCAAAGGAAAGCGGAACATTCAGTACTTC.